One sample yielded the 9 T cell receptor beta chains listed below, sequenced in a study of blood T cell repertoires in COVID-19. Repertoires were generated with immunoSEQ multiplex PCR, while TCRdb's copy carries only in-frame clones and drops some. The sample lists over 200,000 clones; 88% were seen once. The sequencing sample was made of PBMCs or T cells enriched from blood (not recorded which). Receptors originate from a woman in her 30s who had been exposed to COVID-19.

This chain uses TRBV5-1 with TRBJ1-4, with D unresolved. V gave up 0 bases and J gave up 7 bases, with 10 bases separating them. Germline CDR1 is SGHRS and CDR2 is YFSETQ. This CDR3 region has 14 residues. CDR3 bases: TGCGCCAGCAGCTTGGCCGGGTCCGGTGAAAAACTGTTTTTT. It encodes CASSLAGSGEKLFF.

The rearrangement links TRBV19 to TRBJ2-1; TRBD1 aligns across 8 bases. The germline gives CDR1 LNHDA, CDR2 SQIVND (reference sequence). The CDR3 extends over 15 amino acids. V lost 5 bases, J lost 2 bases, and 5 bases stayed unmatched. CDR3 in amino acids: CASSLRQGTYNEQFF. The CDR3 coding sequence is TGTGCCAGTAGTCTCCGACAGGGGACCTACAATGAGCAGTTCTTC.

The CDR3 DNA is TGTGCCAGCAGACCTAGCGGGGGGTACAATGAGCAGTTCTTC. Translating it yields CASRPSGGYNEQFF. The chain couples TRBV2 to TRBJ2-1; 11 bases map to TRBD2. Germline loops: CDR1 SNHLY, CDR2 FYNNEI. V was pared by 6 bases and J by 4 bases, with 2 bases of the junction left unmatched. The CDR3 length is 14 residues.

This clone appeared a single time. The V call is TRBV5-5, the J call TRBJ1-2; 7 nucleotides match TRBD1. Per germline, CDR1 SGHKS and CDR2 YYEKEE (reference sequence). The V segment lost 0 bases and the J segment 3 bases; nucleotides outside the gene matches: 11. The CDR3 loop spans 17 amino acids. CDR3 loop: CASSLEGTASSDYGYTF. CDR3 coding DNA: TGTGCCAGCAGCTTGGAAGGGACAGCCTCTTCTGACTATGGCTACACCTTC.

CDR3 amino acids: CASSPPLRLAGASEQYF. The CDR3, as DNA: TGTGCCAGCTCACCACCGTTGAGACTAGCGGGAGCCTCCGAGCAGTACTTC. The chain couples TRBV18 to TRBJ2-7; 12 bases agree with TRBD2. The ends lost 0 bases at V and 6 bases at J; junction bases unmatched: 9. Looked up from germline, CDR1 is KGHSH and CDR2 is LQKENI. This CDR3 comprises 17 residues.

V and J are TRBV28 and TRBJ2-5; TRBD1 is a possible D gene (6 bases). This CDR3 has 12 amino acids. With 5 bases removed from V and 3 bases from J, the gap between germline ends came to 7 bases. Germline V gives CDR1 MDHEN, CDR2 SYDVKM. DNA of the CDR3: TGTGCCAGCAGTAGACAGGAAGAGACCCAGTACTTC. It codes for CASSRQEETQYF.

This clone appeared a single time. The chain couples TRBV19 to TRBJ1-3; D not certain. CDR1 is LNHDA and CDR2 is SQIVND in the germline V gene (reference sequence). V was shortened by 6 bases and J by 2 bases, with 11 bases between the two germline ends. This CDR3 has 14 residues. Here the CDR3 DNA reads TGTGCCAGTAGCCCTGGACTTGCTGGAAACACCATATATTTT. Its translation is CASSPGLAGNTIYF.

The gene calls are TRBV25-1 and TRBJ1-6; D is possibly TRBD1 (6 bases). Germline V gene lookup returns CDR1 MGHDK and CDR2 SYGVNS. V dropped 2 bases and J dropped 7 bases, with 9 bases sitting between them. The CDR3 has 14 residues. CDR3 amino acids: CASSEIRGNSPLHF. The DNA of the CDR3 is TGTGCCAGCAGTGAAATTAGGGGGAATTCACCCCTCCACTTT. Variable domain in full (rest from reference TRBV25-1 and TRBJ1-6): EADIYQTPRYLVIGTGKKITLECSQTMGHDKMYWYQQDPGMELHLIHYSYGVNSTEKGDLSSESTVSRIRTEHFPLTLESARPSHTSQYLCASSEIRGNSPLHFGNGTRLTVT.

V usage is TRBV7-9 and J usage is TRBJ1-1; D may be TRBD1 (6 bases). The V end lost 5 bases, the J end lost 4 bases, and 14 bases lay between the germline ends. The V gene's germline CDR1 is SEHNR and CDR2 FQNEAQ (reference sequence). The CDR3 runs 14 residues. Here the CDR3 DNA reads TGTGCCAGCAGCCCCTACAGGGTGCGCACTGAAGCTTTCTTT. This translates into CASSPYRVRTEAFF.